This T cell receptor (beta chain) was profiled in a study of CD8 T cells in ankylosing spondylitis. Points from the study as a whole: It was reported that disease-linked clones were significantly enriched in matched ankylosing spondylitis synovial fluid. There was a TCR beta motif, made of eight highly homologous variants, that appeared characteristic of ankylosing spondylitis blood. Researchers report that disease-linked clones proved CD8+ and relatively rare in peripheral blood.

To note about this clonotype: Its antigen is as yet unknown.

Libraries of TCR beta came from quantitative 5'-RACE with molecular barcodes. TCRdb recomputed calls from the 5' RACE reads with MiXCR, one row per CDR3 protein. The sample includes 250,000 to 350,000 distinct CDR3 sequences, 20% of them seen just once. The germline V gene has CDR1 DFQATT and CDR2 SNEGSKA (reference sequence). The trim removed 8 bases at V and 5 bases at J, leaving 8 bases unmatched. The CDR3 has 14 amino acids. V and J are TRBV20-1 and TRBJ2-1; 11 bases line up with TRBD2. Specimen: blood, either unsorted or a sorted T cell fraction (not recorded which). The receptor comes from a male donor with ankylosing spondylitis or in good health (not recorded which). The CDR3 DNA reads TGCAGTTCCCACCGACTAGCGGGAAACAATGAGCAGTTCTTC. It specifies CSSHRLAGNNEQFF.